This T cell receptor (beta chain) was recovered during a study of cytomegalovirus exposure and HLA in healthy donors. General study points: The study labeled more than 150 TCR beta chains cytomegalovirus-associated.

This table comes from immunoSEQ multiplex PCR, and its TCRdb copy is limited to in-frame clones, with some not included. The table has 100,000 to 150,000 clones, more than 95% seen once. Concerning this clone itself: Its antigen is unidentified.

Per the germline V gene, CDR1 is MNHEY and CDR2 is SMNVEV (reference sequence). The V and J ends lost 6 bases and 3 bases respectively, with 11 bases between them. The CDR3 extends over 13 amino acids. The receptor's source is a young man in good health and CMV-seronegative. The genes are TRBV27 and TRBJ2-5; D unresolved. Sequenced sample: PBMCs. CDR3 residues: CASRSFREETQYF. As DNA, the CDR3 is TGTGCCAGCAGGTCTTTCCGGGAAGAGACCCAGTACTTC.